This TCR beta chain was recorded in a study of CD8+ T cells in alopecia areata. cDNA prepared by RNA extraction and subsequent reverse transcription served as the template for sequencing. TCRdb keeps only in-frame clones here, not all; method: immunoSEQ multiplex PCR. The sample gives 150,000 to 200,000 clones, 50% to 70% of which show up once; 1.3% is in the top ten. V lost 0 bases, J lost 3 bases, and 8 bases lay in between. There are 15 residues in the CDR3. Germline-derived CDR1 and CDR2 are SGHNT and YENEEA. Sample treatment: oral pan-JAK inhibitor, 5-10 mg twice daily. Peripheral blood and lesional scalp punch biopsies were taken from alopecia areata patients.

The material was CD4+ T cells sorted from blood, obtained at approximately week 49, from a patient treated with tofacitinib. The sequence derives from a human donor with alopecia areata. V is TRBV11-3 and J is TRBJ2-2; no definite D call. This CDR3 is CASSLERIDTGELFF. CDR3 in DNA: TGTGCCAGCAGCTTAGAAAGGATCGACACCGGGGAGCTGTTTTTT.